Following are 30 T cell receptor beta chains from one sample sequenced in a study of monozygotic twins with inflammatory bowel disease (dated by TCRdb to between 2018 and 2020). The protocol used for the library was 5' RACE. Sequenced using an Illumina HiSeq 2500. Once TCRdb had reprocessed the reads, it stored one entry per CDR3 protein sequence and supplied no DNA. The sample table includes roughly 100,000 distinct CDR3 sequences. The ten largest clones represent 1.9% of the sample. Source material: blood. The receptors originated from a human donor with ulcerative colitis or Crohn's disease, or a healthy co-twin of an affected twin (not recorded which).

The chain links TRBV15 to TRBJ1-2; there is no DNA to check the TCRdb D call of TRBD1. Germline assignment: CDR1 LNHNV and CDR2 YYDKDF (reference sequence). This CDR3 is built from 13 residues. CDR3 in amino acids: CATSAGTGSGYTF.

The chain has TRBV10-1 and TRBJ1-5; the TRBD1 assignment by TCRdb is unverifiable without DNA. Germline values: CDR1 WNHNN, CDR2 SYGVQD (reference sequence). This CDR3 has 16 residues. The CDR3 region is CASLKDRAGAGQPQHF.

The rearrangement uses TRBV5-4 and TRBJ2-2; absent DNA, TCRdb's TRBD1 call cannot be checked. Germline V CDR1 and CDR2: SGHNT, YYREEE (reference sequence). The CDR3 has 13 residues. CDR3 sequence reads: CASSIKGAGELFF.

The chain recombines TRBV7-6 with TRBJ2-1; the D gene TCRdb calls, TRBD1, cannot be checked with no DNA. Germline CDR1 SGHVS, CDR2 FNYEAQ. The CDR3 runs 17 residues. CDR3 sequence: CASSATRTGSPNNEQFF.

The V and J genes are TRBV20-1 and TRBJ2-7; lacking DNA, the TRBD1 call made by TCRdb goes unchecked. Germline CDR1 is DFQATT and CDR2 is SNEGSKA (reference sequence). The CDR3 runs to 13 residues. The chain's CDR3 is CSAESGTERGQYF.

CDR3 loop: CSVDGGDVRIEQYF. V and J are TRBV29-1 and TRBJ2-7; TCRdb calls TRBD2, which cannot be checked without DNA. CDR3 length: 14 amino acids. Germline V gene data show CDR1 as SQVTM and CDR2 as ANQGSEA.

The rearrangement links TRBV27 to TRBJ2-3; no DNA is available, so the TRBD1 call from TCRdb remains unchecked. The CDR3 is 15 residues long. CDR1 MNHEY and CDR2 SMNVEV come from the germline V gene (reference sequence). The chain's CDR3 is CASSTPSVGADTQYF.

The V call is TRBV20-1, the J call TRBJ2-7; TCRdb reports TRBD1, a call that lacks DNA to check it against. The CDR3 consists of 13 residues. CDR1 is DFQATT, CDR2 SNEGSKA, per germline (reference sequence). The CDR3 sequence is CSARLQGSYEQYF.

The chain recombines TRBV6-6 with TRBJ1-6. The germline V gene has CDR1 MNHNY and CDR2 SVGAGI (reference sequence). This CDR3 contains 11 residues. The CDR3 is CASSDDSPLHF.

The rearrangement uses TRBV5-1 and TRBJ2-7. CDR3 length equals 12 residues. CDR1 SGHRS and CDR2 YFSETQ come from the germline V gene. The chain's CDR3 is CASSLNSYEQYF.

The chain combines TRBV12-3 or TRBV12-4 with TRBJ2-1; TCRdb's D call of TRBD2 is untestable without DNA. The CDR3 runs to 18 residues. The CDR3 here is CASSFPGLAGITYNEQFF.

The V gene is TRBV5-6, the J gene TRBJ2-1; TCRdb gives TRBD2 as the D gene, but with no DNA this cannot be confirmed. Germline V gives CDR1 SGHDT, CDR2 YYEEEE. This CDR3 is built from 16 residues. CDR3 residues: CASSLAVLVSYNEQFF.

This chain joins TRBV7-9 and TRBJ1-5. The CDR3 has 13 amino acids. Germline V lookup: CDR1 SEHNR, CDR2 FQNEAQ (reference sequence). The CDR3: CASSLALGQPQHF.

This chain uses TRBV16 with TRBJ2-4. CDR1 is KGHSY, CDR2 FQNENV, per germline. The length of the CDR3 is 11 residues. CDR3 loop: CASSHKNMQYF. Complete variable domain (other parts from reference TRBV16 and TRBJ2-4): GEEVAQTPKHLVRGEGQKAKLYCAPIKGHSYVFWYQQVLKNEFKFLISFQNENVFDETGMPKERFSAKCLPNSPCSLEIQATKLEDSAVYFCASSHKNMQYFGAGTRLSVL.

The chain combines TRBV5-1 with TRBJ2-7; the D call of TRBD1 rests on TCRdb alone, since no DNA is present to check it. CDR1 SGHRS and CDR2 YFSETQ come from the germline V gene. The CDR3 length is 15 residues. CDR3: CASSRTGQGAYEQYF. Full variable domain (rest looked up from reference TRBV5-1 and TRBJ2-7): KAGVTQTPRYLIKTRGQQVTLSCSPISGHRSVSWYQQTPGQGLQFLFEYFSETQRNKGNFPGRFSGRQFSNSRSEMNVSTLELGDSALYLCASSRTGQGAYEQYFGPGTRLTVT.

The genes are TRBV7-2 and TRBJ2-1. The CDR3 covers 13 residues. Looked up from germline, CDR1 is SGHTA and CDR2 is FQGNSA. Here the CDR3 reads CASSLPQHNEQFF.

The chain joins TRBV11-2 to TRBJ1-1. CDR1 is SGHAT, CDR2 FQNNGV, per germline. The CDR3 contains 14 residues. CDR3 sequence reads: CASSLKGSHTEAFF. The full variable domain, in which reference TRBV11-2 and TRBJ1-1 provide the parts outside the CDR3, is EAGVAQSPRYKIIEKRQSVAFWCNPISGHATLYWYQQILGQGPKLLIQFQNNGVVDDSQLPKDRFSAERLKGVDSTLKIQPAKLEDSAVYLCASSLKGSHTEAFFGQGTRLTVV.

The chain combines TRBV12-3 or TRBV12-4 with TRBJ2-7; there is no DNA to check the TCRdb D call of TRBD2. The CDR3 is made up of 13 amino acids. The CDR3 loop is CASSLGPGYEQYF.

The V and J genes are TRBV21-1 and TRBJ2-7; without DNA, the TCRdb call of TRBD2 cannot be checked. TRBV21-1 is noted as a pseudogene. The CDR3 runs to 13 residues. The CDR3 here is CASSGGMAAQQYF.

The chain employs TRBV12-3 or TRBV12-4 and TRBJ1-4. This CDR3 spans 16 amino acids. The CDR3 reads CASSWRALTTNEKLFF.

The rearrangement links TRBV5-1 to TRBJ2-5; the TRBD2 assignment by TCRdb is unverifiable without DNA. Germline V gene sequence: CDR1 SGHRS, CDR2 YFSETQ. This CDR3 contains 17 residues. CDR3: CASSLPTEGFSGETQYF.

V gene TRBV4-1 combines with J gene TRBJ2-2. This CDR3 comprises 12 residues. Germline V gene lookup returns CDR1 MGHRA and CDR2 YSYEKL. CDR3 loop: CASSQRVGELFF.

The CDR3 region is CASSFGLGSNQPQHF. V is TRBV27 and J is TRBJ1-5. The CDR3 loop spans 15 amino acids. The germline V gene has CDR1 MNHEY and CDR2 SMNVEV (reference sequence).

The rearrangement uses TRBV20-1 and TRBJ1-5; TCRdb reports TRBD1, a call that lacks DNA to check it against. The CDR3 length is 14 residues. Germline V gives CDR1 DFQATT, CDR2 SNEGSKA (reference sequence). CDR3 sequence: CSARVDSGNQPQHF.

The CDR3 spells CASSQQGGGGELFF. V usage is TRBV4-3 and J usage is TRBJ2-2; absent DNA, TCRdb's TRBD1 call cannot be checked. The CDR3 runs to 14 residues. Germline V gene lookup returns CDR1 LGHNA and CDR2 YSLEER.

The chain carries TRBV24-1 and TRBJ2-3; there is no DNA to check the TCRdb D call of TRBD1. In germline, CDR1 is KGHDR, CDR2 SFDVKD. The length of the CDR3 is 15 residues. This CDR3 is CATSDPRDGTDTQYF.

The rearrangement joins TRBV28 to TRBJ2-3. The germline gives CDR1 MDHEN, CDR2 SYDVKM. The CDR3 runs to 11 residues. Here the CDR3 reads CASIYADTQYF.

This chain links TRBV7-8 with TRBJ2-1; the D gene TCRdb calls, TRBD2, cannot be checked with no DNA. Per the germline V gene, CDR1 is SGHVS and CDR2 is FQNEAQ. The CDR3 sequence is 16 residues long. This chain's CDR3 is CASSLVSGLADQQQFF.

The V gene is TRBV28, the J gene TRBJ2-3; the TCRdb D gene call, TRBD1, has no DNA to confirm it. This CDR3 region has 14 residues. The germline CDR1 and CDR2 sequences are MDHEN and SYDVKM. CDR3 residues: CASSPPPPTDTQYF.

The chain couples TRBV6-2 or TRBV6-3 to TRBJ1-2; checking the TCRdb D call of TRBD1 is not possible without DNA. This CDR3 comprises 15 residues. Germline V lookup: CDR1 MNHEY, CDR2 SVGEGT. This CDR3 reads CASSWRGRSNYGYTF.